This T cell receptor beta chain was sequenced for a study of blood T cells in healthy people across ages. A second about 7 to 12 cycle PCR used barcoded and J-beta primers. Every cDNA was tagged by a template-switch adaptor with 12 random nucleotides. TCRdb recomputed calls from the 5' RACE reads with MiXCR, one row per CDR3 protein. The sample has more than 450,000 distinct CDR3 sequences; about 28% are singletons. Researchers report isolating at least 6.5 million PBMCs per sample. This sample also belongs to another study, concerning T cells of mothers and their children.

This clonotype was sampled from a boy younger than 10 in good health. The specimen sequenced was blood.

This CDR3 reads CSSNFAGTNTEAFF. In nucleotides, the CDR3 is TGCAGTTCTAATTTTGCCGGGACGAACACTGAAGCTTTCTTT. V usage is TRBV20-1 and J usage is TRBJ1-1; TRBD1 might be the D (5 bases). With 8 bases removed from V and 1 base from J, the gap between germline ends came to 17 bases. Germline V CDR1 and CDR2: DFQATT, SNEGSKA (reference sequence). This CDR3 comprises 14 residues.